This TCR beta chain was obtained from a study of beta chain features in type 1 diabetes. Overall study results and limits: Any PCR bias toward short templates would affect both groups alike. Across patients, naive, central memory and Treg TCRB repertoires exhibited apparently greater similarity than was observed across healthy donors. In these data, an HLA type influence on TCRB rearrangement remained unresolved.

Every isolated RNA sample was fully reverse transcribed, so sequencing captured expressed TCRB transcripts. Profiling relied on immunoSEQ multiplex PCR, and the TCRdb table lists in-frame clones only, not all of them. The sample yields about 620,000 clones, less than 20% seen once. Only a few counts were recorded for this clone. The antigen is unknown. The CDR3 extends over 15 amino acids. V lost 2 bases, J lost 5 bases, and 15 bases lay in between. Per germline, CDR1 LGHNA and CDR2 YNFKEQ. Sequencing was done on a sample of naive CD4+ T cells from blood. This sequence joins TRBV4-2 and TRBJ2-5; a possible D gene is TRBD2 (6 bases). This TCR was recovered from a man younger than 30 in good health. CDR3 sequence (DNA): TGTGCCAGCAGCCAAAGACTAGGCTATGGGGAGACCCAGTACTTC. Translated: CASSQRLGYGETQYF.